This T cell receptor beta chain was found in a study of a mutant IDH1 vaccine in newly diagnosed glioma. Background on the study: Vaccination began 4-6 weeks post radiotherapy alone, or with temozolomide cycles. Sex among treated patients split about 60% male, around 40% female; mean age was approximately 40 years. Pretreatment consisted of radiotherapy, temozolomide, or both, with most receiving both.

Time point in this sample: week 5, during vaccination. Every vaccine dose comprised 300 ug of mutant IDH1 20-mer peptide plus topical imiquimod. This CDR3 spans 14 amino acids. The germline V gene has CDR1 KGHSH and CDR2 LQKENI. The germline V and J ends were trimmed by 2 bases and 6 bases, with 11 bases remaining between them. Concerning this clone itself: Antigen specificity is unknown.

TCRdb's table, derived via immunoSEQ multiplex PCR, lists solely in-frame clones and lacks some. The data show 45,000 to 60,000 clones, over 75% seen once. The sequencing here drew on PBMCs, taken from a glioma patient whose treatment included an IDH1 peptide vaccine. The V gene is TRBV18, the J gene TRBJ2-1; D remains ambiguous. The receptor comes from a man aged 45-60 years with glioma. CDR3 region: CASSPRRFFNEQFF. As DNA, the CDR3 is TGTGCCAGCTCACCAAGGAGATTTTTCAATGAGCAGTTCTTC. Supplemented by reference TRBV18 and TRBJ2-1, the full variable domain reads NAGVMQNPRHLVRRRGQEARLRCSPMKGHSHVYWYRQLPEEGLKFMVYLQKENIIDESGMPKERFSAEFPKEGPSILRIQQVVRGDSAAYFCASSPRRFFNEQFFGPGTRLTVL.